The rows below give T cell receptor beta chains drawn from one sample of a study of cytomegalovirus exposure and HLA in healthy donors. Some clones are missing from TCRdb's copy, which holds only in-frame ones; the method was immunoSEQ multiplex PCR. Here the sample table reports around 64,000 clones. The sample was PBMCs. The receptors were gathered from a female donor in good health and CMV-seropositive. CDR3s include the opening cysteine and the closing phenylalanine or tryptophan. Each record gives: D gene, J gene, V gene, CDR3 DNA, CDR3 protein. D genes are given only for firm matches.

NA | TRBJ1-5 | TRBV28 | TGTGCCAGCAGTCTCCCGGGGGGCAATCAGCCCCAGCATTTT | CASSLPGGNQPQHF
NA | TRBJ1-6 | TRBV2 | TGTGCCAGCAGAGAGACTCGGAGCTCCTATAATTCACCCCTCCACTTT | CASRETRSSYNSPLHF
TRBD1 | TRBJ1-1 | TRBV5-6 | TGTGCCAGCAGCTCCGGACAGGGAGAAGCTTTCTTT | CASSSGQGEAFF
TRBD1 | TRBJ1-2 | TRBV11-2 | TGTGCCAGCAGCTCCGGGACAGGGCTGGGCTATGGCTACACCTTC | CASSSGTGLGYGYTF
TRBD2 | TRBJ2-7 | TRBV27 | TGTGCCAGCAGTTTAATTGCGGGAGACCTCACCTACGAGCAGTACTTC | CASSLIAGDLTYEQYF
NA | TRBJ1-1 | TRBV6-5 | TGTGCCAGCAGTTACTTAAGGGGTACTGAAGCTTTCTTT | CASSYLRGTEAFF
NA | TRBJ2-3 | TRBV4-2 | TGTGCCAGCAGCCAACCTACAGATACGCAGTATTTT | CASSQPTDTQYF
TRBD1 | TRBJ1-1 | TRBV18 | TGTGCCAGCTCACCTTTCGACAGGGGGCTCACTGAAGCTTTCTTT | CASSPFDRGLTEAFF
NA | TRBJ1-1 | TRBV6-6 | TGTGCCAGCAGTTACCCGCAGGGTCCCCAACCTGAAGCTTTCTTT | CASSYPQGPQPEAFF
NA | TRBJ2-7 | TRBV27 | TGTGCCAGCAGTGCGGCGGGCTCCTACGAGCAGTACTTC | CASSAAGSYEQYF
TRBD1 | TRBJ1-1 | TRBV30 | TGTGCCTGGAGTGTGGGGACAGTGAACACTGAAGCTTTCTTT | CAWSVGTVNTEAFF
TRBD2 | TRBJ2-2 | TRBV29-1 | TGCAGCGTCGCCATGGGGCTAGCGGGGAGTCCGGTAGCCGGGGAGCTGTTTTTT | CSVAMGLAGSPVAGELFF
TRBD1 | TRBJ2-7 | TRBV7-9 | TGTGCCAGCAGCTTCAGTCGACAGGGGCAGTACTTC | CASSFSRQGQYF
TRBD1 | TRBJ2-7 | TRBV7-9 | TGTGCCAGCAGCCACCCGGGACAGGGCTCCTACGAGCAGTACTTC | CASSHPGQGSYEQYF
NA | TRBJ2-5 | TRBV28 | TGTGCCAGCAGGATACAGGGAAGAGAGACCCAGTACTTC | CASRIQGRETQYF
TRBD2 | TRBJ2-1 | TRBV27 | TGTGCCAGCAGTTTAGGGGCGGGGGGAGTTATCAATGAGCAGTTCTTC | CASSLGAGGVINEQFF
TRBD1 | TRBJ2-7 | TRBV29-1 | TGCAGCGTCGCCGGGACAGGGGAGGGCGAGCAGTACTTC | CSVAGTGEGEQYF
NA | TRBJ2-2 | TRBV2 | TGTGCCAGCAGTGAAGGGGGGCCCGTGAAGCTGTTTTTT | CASSEGGPVKLFF
NA | TRBJ2-7 | TRBV9 | TGTGCCAGCAGCGTAGATCCCCTTAGAGGCGACGAGCAGTACTTC | CASSVDPLRGDEQYF
NA | TRBJ1-1 | TRBV6-5 | TGTGCCAGCAGTTACTCGATGGGGGGGACTGAAGCTTTCTTT | CASSYSMGGTEAFF
NA | TRBJ2-7 | TRBV2 | TGTGCCAGCAGAGTGGGGGCAACGGGCTCCTACGAGCAGTACTTC | CASRVGATGSYEQYF
NA | TRBJ2-3 | TRBV29-1 | TGCAGCGTTGTACAGCGGTTCAGGGATACGCAGTATTTT | CSVVQRFRDTQYF
NA | TRBJ2-1 | TRBV30 | TGTGCCGGGAGTGGGGGTTGGAGGGTTTCGGTCGACCAGTTCTTC | CAGSGGWRVSVDQFF
NA | TRBJ1-1 | TRBV10-1 | TGCGCCAGCAGCCCCTCGGGGGGGCGCCTGGCTTTCTTT | CASSPSGGRLAFF
TRBD1 | TRBJ1-1 | TRBV4-1 | TGCGCCAGCAGCCAAGGACGCGGGGCAGGGGGTATGAACACTGAAGCTTTCTTT | CASSQGRGAGGMNTEAFF
NA | TRBJ1-2 | TRBV20-1 | TGCAGTGCTAGTGGCGGGTATGGCTACACCTTC | CSASGGYGYTF
TRBD1 | TRBJ2-7 | TRBV7-8 | TGTGCCAGCAGCTTGGGCAGGGGGCGGACTGCCTACGAGCAGTACTTC | CASSLGRGRTAYEQYF
TRBD1 | TRBJ2-5 | TRBV7-7 | TGTGCCAGCAGCACAGGGGGGGAGACCCAGTACTTC | CASSTGGETQYF
NA | TRBJ1-1 | TRBV11-2 | TGTGCCAGCAGCTTGTCAGACATAACAGGGTCAACTGAAGCTTTCTTT | CASSLSDITGSTEAFF
NA | TRBJ2-1 | TRBV7-2 | TGTGCCAGCAGCTTAGGCAGTTATCTTGATTCCTACAATGAGCAGTTCTTC | CASSLGSYLDSYNEQFF
NA | TRBJ1-3 | TRBV9 | TGTGCCAGCAGCATCCGGACAGCGGGGACGGGAAACACCATATATTTT | CASSIRTAGTGNTIYF
NA | TRBJ2-2 | TRBV5-1 | TGCGCCAGCAGCTGGTACGGACAATACACCGGGGAGCTGTTTTTT | CASSWYGQYTGELFF
TRBD1 | TRBJ2-2 | TRBV9 | TGTGCCAGCAGCGATACAGGGGGAGTTGCCGGGGAGCTGTTTTTT | CASSDTGGVAGELFF
NA | TRBJ2-1 | TRBV15 | TGTGCCACCAGAGAGGGTATGGATGAGCAGTTCTTC | CATREGMDEQFF
NA | TRBJ1-1 | TRBV6-5 | TGTGCCAGCTCCGGAGCGGTGAACACTGAAGCTTTCTTT | CASSGAVNTEAFF
TRBD2 | TRBJ2-1 | TRBV29-1 | TGCAGCTTTCCCCCGGGAGGTACCTACAATGAGCAGTTCTTC | CSFPPGGTYNEQFF
TRBD1 | TRBJ1-4 | TRBV7-9 | TGTGCCAGCAGCTTAGGGGGGACAGCCAATGAAAAACTGTTTTTT | CASSLGGTANEKLFF
TRBD1 | TRBJ2-5 | TRBV9 | TGTGCCAGCAGCCAGTCCGGGACAGGACCCCAAGAGACCCAGTACTTC | CASSQSGTGPQETQYF
NA | TRBJ2-2 | TRBV19 | TGTGCCAGTAGCCTGCAGGGGGGCTTCACCGGGGAGCTGTTTTTT | CASSLQGGFTGELFF
NA | TRBJ2-4 | TRBV30 | TGTGCCTGGAGTGGGCGAGACATAGCCAAAAACATTCAGTACTTC | CAWSGRDIAKNIQYF
NA | TRBJ2-7 | TRBV5-1 | TGCGCCAGCAGCGCGAGCTCCTACGAGCAGTACTTC | CASSASSYEQYF
NA | TRBJ1-6 | TRBV6-5 | TGTGCCAGCAGTGCGGGGAATAATTCACCCCTCCACTTT | CASSAGNNSPLHF
TRBD1 | TRBJ1-1 | TRBV6-1 | TGTGCCAGCAGTGACGCAGGGGGCTTGAACACTGAAGCTTTCTTT | CASSDAGGLNTEAFF
TRBD1 | TRBJ1-2 | TRBV28 | TGTGCCAGCAGACCAACCGGGACAGGCCTTGGGTATGGCTACACCTTC | CASRPTGTGLGYGYTF
TRBD1 | TRBJ1-4 | TRBV18 | TGTGCCAGCTCACCACCGGAAGGACAGGGTCAAAAACTGTTTTTT | CASSPPEGQGQKLFF
NA | TRBJ2-5 | TRBV27 | TGTGCCAGCAGTTTATGGGGGGATACGAGAGAGACCCAGTACTTC | CASSLWGDTRETQYF
NA | TRBJ2-6 | TRBV9 | TGTGCCAGCAGCGGGCTAGGAGGGGCCAACGTCCTGACTTTC | CASSGLGGANVLTF
TRBD2 | TRBJ2-5 | TRBV28 | TGTGCCAGCAGTCCCAGGGTGAGCGGGATCCTGCCCCTTGACCAGTACTTC | CASSPRVSGILPLDQYF
NA | TRBJ1-2 | TRBV6-5 | TGTGCCAGCAGGGGTCAGGGGCGGTGGGACTATGGCTACACCTTC | CASRGQGRWDYGYTF
TRBD1 | TRBJ1-5 | TRBV7-9 | TGTGCCAGCAGCCTCTCTTTCGGGACAGGAAGCAATCAGCCCCAGCATTTT | CASSLSFGTGSNQPQHF
NA | TRBJ1-4 | TRBV28 | TGTGCCAGCAGGCCACAAGCAACTAATGAAAAACTGTTTTTT | CASRPQATNEKLFF
NA | TRBJ1-2 | TRBV7-6 | TGTGCCAGCAGCGGGGGGGCCGGAGGGGGCTATGGCTACACCTTC | CASSGGAGGGYGYTF
TRBD1 | TRBJ1-3 | TRBV30 | TGTGCCTGGAGGGACAGGGATCAACCTGGAAACACCATATATTTT | CAWRDRDQPGNTIYF
TRBD1 | TRBJ1-1 | TRBV30 | TGTGCCGGGAGTCCCGGTTGGACAGGGGGCACTGAAGCTTTCTTT | CAGSPGWTGGTEAFF
TRBD1 | TRBJ2-7 | TRBV7-9 | TGTGCCAGCAGCCCACCTGGACAGGGTAACGAGCAGTACTTC | CASSPPGQGNEQYF
TRBD1 | TRBJ1-4 | TRBV10-3 | TGTGCCATCAGTGACGGACAGGGGCGGAATGAAAAACTGTTTTTT | CAISDGQGRNEKLFF
NA | TRBJ1-1 | TRBV11-2 | TGTGCCAGCAGCTTCCCCCTCCCAAGCCCGGGCACTGAAGCTTTCTTT | CASSFPLPSPGTEAFF
NA | TRBJ1-1 | TRBV18 | TGTGCCAGCTCACCACGAGAACTGAACACTGAAGCTTTCTTT | CASSPRELNTEAFF
NA | TRBJ1-2 | TRBV6-5 | TGTGCCAGCAGGACCACAGCTAACTATGGCTACACCTTC | CASRTTANYGYTF